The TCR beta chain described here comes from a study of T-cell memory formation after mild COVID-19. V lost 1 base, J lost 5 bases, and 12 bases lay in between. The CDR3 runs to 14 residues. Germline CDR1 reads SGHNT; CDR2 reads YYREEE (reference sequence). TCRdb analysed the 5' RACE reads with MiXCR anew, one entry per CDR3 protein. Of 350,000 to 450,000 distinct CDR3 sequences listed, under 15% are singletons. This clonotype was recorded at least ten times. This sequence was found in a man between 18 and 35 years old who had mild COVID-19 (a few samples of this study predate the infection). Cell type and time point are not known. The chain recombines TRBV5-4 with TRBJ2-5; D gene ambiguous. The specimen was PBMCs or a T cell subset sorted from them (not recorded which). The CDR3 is CASSLRQRGETQYF. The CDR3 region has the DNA TGTGCCAGCAGCTTGAGGCAGCGCGGCGAGACCCAGTACTTC.